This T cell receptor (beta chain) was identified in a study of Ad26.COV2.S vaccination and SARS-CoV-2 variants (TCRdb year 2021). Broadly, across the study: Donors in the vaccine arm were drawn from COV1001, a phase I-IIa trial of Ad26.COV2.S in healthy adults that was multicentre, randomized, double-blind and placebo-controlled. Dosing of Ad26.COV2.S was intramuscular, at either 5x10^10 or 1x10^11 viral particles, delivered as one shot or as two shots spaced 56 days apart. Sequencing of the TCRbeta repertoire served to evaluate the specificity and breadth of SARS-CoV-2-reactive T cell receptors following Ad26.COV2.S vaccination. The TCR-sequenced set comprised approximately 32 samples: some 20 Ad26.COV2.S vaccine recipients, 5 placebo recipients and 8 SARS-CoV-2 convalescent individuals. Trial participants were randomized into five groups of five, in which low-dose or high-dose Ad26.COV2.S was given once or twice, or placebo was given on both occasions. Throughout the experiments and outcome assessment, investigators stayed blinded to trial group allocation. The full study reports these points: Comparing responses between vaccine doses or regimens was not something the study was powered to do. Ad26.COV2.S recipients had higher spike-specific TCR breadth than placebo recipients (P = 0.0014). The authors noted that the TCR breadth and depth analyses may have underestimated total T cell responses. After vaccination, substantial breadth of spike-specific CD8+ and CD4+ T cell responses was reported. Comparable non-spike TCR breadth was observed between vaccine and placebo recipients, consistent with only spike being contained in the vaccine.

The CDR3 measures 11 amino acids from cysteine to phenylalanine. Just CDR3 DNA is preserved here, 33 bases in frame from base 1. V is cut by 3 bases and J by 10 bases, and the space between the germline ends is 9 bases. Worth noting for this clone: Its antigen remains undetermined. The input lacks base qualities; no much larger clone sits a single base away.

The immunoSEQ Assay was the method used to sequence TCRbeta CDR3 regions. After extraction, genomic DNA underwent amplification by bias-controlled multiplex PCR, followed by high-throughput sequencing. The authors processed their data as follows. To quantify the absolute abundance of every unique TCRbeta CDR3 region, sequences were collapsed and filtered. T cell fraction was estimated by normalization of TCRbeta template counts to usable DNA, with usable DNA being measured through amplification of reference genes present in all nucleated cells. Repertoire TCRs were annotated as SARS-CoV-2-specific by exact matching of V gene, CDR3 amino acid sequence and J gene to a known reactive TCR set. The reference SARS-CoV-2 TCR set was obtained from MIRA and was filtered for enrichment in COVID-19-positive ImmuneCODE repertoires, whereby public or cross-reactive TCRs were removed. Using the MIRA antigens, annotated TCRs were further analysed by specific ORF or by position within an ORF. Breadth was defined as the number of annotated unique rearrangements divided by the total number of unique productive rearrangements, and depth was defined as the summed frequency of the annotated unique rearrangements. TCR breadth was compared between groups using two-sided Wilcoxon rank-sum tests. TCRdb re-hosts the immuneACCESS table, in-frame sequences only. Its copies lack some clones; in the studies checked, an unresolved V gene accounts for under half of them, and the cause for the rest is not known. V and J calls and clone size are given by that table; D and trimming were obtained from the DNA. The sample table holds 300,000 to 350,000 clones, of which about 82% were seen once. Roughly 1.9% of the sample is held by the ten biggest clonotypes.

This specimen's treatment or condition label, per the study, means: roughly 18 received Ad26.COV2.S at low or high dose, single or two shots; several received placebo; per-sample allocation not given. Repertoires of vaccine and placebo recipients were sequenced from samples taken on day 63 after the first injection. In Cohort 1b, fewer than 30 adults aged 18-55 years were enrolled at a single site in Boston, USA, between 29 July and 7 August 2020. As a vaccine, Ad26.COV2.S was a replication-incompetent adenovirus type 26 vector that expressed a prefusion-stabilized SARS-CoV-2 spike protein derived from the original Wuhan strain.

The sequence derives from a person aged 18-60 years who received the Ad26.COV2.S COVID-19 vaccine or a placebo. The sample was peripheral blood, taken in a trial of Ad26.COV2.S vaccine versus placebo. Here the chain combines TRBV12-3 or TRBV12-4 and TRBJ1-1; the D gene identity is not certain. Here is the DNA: TGTGCCAGCAGTTTTGGTATGGTAGCTTTCTTT. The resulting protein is CASSFGMVAFF.